This T cell receptor (beta chain) was captured in a study of Graves' ophthalmopathy and Graves' hyperthyroidism. Study outcomes and limitations: Predictions made by the model for ophthalmopathy progression reached more than 55% sensitivity and about 72% specificity.

From RNA, the CDR3 regions of TCR beta chains were amplified and sequenced. HTBI-primed RT-PCR formed the first round, and a multiplex PCR formed the second. Using its own MiXCR run on the multiplex PCR reads, TCRdb lists one record per CDR3 protein. The table lists about 740,000 distinct CDR3 sequences, 35% to 50% of them singletons. This clonotype was picked up many times. The antigen is not known. CDR3 length: 13 amino acids. Germline values: CDR1 WSHSY, CDR2 SAAADI. Trimming took 9 bases from V and 1 from J, leaving 9 bases between them. This clonotype originated in an adult man with Graves' ophthalmopathy. The chain has TRBV10-2 and TRBJ2-2; D might be TRBD2 (6 bases). The specimen sequenced was peripheral blood. As DNA, the CDR3 is TGCGCCAGTAGCGGCGTGAACACCGGGGAGCTGTTTTTT. It specifies CASSGVNTGELFF.